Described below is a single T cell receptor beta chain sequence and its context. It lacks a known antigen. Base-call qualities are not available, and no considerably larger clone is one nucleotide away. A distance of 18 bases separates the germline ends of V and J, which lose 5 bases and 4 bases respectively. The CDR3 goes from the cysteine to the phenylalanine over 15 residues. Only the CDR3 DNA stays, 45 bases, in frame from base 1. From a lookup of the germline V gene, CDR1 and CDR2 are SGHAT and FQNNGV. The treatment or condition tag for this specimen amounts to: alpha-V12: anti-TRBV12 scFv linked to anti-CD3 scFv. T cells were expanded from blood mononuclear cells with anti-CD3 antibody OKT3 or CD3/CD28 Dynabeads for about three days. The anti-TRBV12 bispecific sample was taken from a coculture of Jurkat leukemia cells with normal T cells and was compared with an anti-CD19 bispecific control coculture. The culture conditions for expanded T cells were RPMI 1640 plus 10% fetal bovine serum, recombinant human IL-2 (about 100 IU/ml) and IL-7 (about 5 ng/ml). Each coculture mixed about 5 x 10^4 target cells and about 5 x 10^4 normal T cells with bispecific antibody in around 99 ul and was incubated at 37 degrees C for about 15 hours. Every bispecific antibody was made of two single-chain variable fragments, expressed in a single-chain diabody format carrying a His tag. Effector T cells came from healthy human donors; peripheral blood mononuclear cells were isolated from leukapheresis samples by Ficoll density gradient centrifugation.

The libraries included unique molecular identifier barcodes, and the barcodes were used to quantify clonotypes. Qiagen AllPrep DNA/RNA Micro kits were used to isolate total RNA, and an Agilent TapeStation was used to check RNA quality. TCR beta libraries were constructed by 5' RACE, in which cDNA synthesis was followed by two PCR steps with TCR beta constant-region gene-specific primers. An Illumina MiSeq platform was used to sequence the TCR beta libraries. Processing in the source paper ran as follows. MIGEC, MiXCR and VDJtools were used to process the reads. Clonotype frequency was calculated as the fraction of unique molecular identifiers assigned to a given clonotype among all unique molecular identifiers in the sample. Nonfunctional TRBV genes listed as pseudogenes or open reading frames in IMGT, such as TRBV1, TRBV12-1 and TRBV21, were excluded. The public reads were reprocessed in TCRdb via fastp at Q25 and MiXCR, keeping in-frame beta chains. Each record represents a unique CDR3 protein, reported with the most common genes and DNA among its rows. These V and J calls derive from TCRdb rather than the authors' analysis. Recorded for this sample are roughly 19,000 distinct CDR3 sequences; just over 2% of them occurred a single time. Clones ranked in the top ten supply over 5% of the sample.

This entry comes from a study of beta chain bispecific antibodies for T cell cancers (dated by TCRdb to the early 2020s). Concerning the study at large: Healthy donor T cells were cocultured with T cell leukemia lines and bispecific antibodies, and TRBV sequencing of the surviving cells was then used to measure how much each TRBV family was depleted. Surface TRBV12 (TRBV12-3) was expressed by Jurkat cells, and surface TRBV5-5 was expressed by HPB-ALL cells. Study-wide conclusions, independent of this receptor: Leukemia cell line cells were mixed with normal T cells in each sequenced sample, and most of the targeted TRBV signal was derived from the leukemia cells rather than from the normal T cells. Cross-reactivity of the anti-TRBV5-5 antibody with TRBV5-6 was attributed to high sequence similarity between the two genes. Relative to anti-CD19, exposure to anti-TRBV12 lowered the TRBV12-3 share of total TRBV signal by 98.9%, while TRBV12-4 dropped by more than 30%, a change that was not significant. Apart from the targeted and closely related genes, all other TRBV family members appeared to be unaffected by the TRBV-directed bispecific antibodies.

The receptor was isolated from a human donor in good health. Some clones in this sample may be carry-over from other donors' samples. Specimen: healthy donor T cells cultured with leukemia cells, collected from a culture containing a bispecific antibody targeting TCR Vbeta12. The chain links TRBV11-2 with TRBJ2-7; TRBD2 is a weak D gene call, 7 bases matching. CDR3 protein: CASSPGGGAAYEQYF. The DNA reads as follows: TGTGCCAGCAGCCCTGGGGGGGGGGCAGCTTACGAGCAGTACTTC.